Sequencing of this T cell receptor (beta chain) was carried out in a study of T-cell reconstitution after alpha-beta-depleted transplantation in children. General observations from the study: At the one-year point after transplant, T-cell counts and TCRbeta diversity were found to come mostly from T cells that had been newly produced.

This clonotype turned up a few times. Antigen: not known. A TCRbeta library incorporating unique molecular identifiers was prepared. A single record per CDR3 protein comes from TCRdb applying MiXCR to the PCR reads. The repertoire has a few hundred thousand distinct CDR3 sequences, roughly 27% of them found once; the top ten carry around a third. The CDR3 covers 15 residues. J was trimmed by 7 bases and V by 1 base; bases with no gene match: 9. The germline gives CDR1 DFQATT, CDR2 SNEGSKA (reference sequence). This chain connects TRBV20-1 to TRBJ1-5; 8 bases agree with TRBD1. The TCR was taken from a boy younger than two with Wiskott-Aldrich syndrome, due to receive a stem cell transplant. The starting material was PBMCs, obtained before TCRalphabeta/CD19-depleted stem cell transplant. The CDR3 DNA sequence: TGCAGTGCTAGAGGTCTCAGGGGGCCGGTGCAGCCCCAGCATTTT. Translating gives CSARGLRGPVQPQHF.